A single TCR beta chain is shown here with its context. These data originate in a study of technical replicates of blood from a handful of donors. Repertoires were generated with immunoSEQ multiplex PCR, while TCRdb's copy carries only in-frame clones and drops some. The repertoire has around 70,000 clones, just under 95% of them found once; the top ten carry 0.2% to 0.3%. Deletions cut 3 bases from V and 5 bases from J, with 7 bases between. This CDR3 region has 11 residues. CDR1 and CDR2 from the germline V gene are SQVTM and ANQGSEA. This clonotype originated in a human donor in good health. V and J are TRBV29-1 and TRBJ1-2; D call uncertain. Specimen: T cells isolated from PBMCs. The CDR3 bases are TGCAGCGTTGATGCGGAGTATGGCTACACCTTC. The encoded protein is CSVDAEYGYTF.